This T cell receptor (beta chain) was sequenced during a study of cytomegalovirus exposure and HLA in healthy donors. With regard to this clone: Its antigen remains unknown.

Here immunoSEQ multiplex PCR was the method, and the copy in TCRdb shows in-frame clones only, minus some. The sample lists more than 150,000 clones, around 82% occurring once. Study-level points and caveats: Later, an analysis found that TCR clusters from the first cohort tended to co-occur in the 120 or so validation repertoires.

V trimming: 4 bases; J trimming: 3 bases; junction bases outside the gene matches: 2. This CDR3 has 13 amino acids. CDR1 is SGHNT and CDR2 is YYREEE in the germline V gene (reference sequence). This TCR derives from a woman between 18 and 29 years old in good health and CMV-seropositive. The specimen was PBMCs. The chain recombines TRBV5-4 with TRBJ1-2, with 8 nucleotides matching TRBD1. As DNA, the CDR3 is TGTGCCAGCAGCCGGGGACAGGACTATGGCTACACCTTC. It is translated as CASSRGQDYGYTF.